What follows describes a single T cell receptor beta chain. The entry originates in a study of blood T cell repertoires in COVID-19. Per the study methods: Amplifying reference gene primers gave estimates of nucleated cell counts. Here immunoSEQ multiplex PCR was the method, and the copy in TCRdb shows in-frame clones only, minus some. That table gives V, J and clone size, and the DNA gave D and trimming. The table includes a few hundred thousand clones, 75% to 85% detected once. The CDR3 sequence is 17 residues long. Germline CDR1 is GTSNPN and CDR2 is SVGIG (reference sequence). Trimming left V 5 bases short and J 2 bases short, with 19 bases between.

Sequencing input: peripheral blood. The V call is TRBV30, the J call TRBJ2-6; D not resolved. This sequence originates from a human donor in a cohort sampled during active COVID-19. The CDR3 sequence: CAWFPSTDIPGANVLTF. The CDR3 nucleotides are TGTGCCTGGTTCCCCTCCACAGATATTCCTGGGGCCAACGTCCTGACTTTC. Using reference TRBV30 and TRBJ2-6 for the parts outside the CDR3, the full variable domain is SQTIHQWPATLVQPVGSPLSLECTVEGTSNPNLYWYRQAAGRGLQLLFYSVGIGQISSEVPQNLSASRPQDRQFILSSKKLLLSDSGFYLCAWFPSTDIPGANVLTFGAGSRLTVL.